Shown below are 7 T cell receptor beta chains from a single sample sequenced in a study of blood T cells in healthy people across ages. Using a J-beta primer mix together with a sample-barcoded 5' primer, a second PCR was run for roughly 6 to 11 cycles. Each CDR3 protein gets one entry after TCRdb re-called the 5' RACE reads with MiXCR. The sample carries 1,100,000 or so distinct CDR3 sequences, more than 35% recorded once. Material: blood. The receptors here all came from a woman aged 55-75 years in good health.

The chain joins TRBV21-1 to TRBJ2-1; the table names TRBD1, a call not compared with the DNA. TRBV21-1 is labeled a pseudogene. The CDR3 loop spans 17 amino acids. The CDR3 coding sequence is TGTGCCAGCAAAACCGGCGGGCGGGAGAGGGTATGTGGTGAGCAGTTCTTC. Translated: CASKTGGRERVCGEQFF.

The chain carries TRBV15 and TRBJ2-7; 7 nucleotides match TRBD1. This CDR3 has 15 amino acids. V gave up 1 base and J gave up 0 bases; unmatched junction bases: 3. Germline loops: CDR1 LNHNV, CDR2 YYDKDF (reference sequence). CDR3 nucleotides: TGTGCCACCAGCAGAGGTGGACAGGTCTCCTACGAGCAGTACTTC. Residues: CATSRGGQVSYEQYF.

This clonotype has a single count. The rearrangement links TRBV5-5 to TRBJ2-7, with TRBD1 matching over 8 bases. The CDR3 spans 16 residues. Per germline, CDR1 SGHKS and CDR2 YYEKEE (reference sequence). J was trimmed by 0 bases and V by 0 bases; bases with no gene match: 5. DNA for the CDR3: TGTGCCAGCAGCTTGGGACAGGGGTCTTTCTCCTACGAGCAGTACTTC. Its protein product is CASSLGQGSFSYEQYF.

The rearrangement joins TRBV5-1 to TRBJ2-1, with TRBD1 identical over 10 bases. V was pared by 4 bases and J by 8 bases, with 9 bases of the junction left unmatched. The CDR3 extends over 15 amino acids. Germline CDR1 is SGHRS and CDR2 is YFSETQ. The CDR3 region has the DNA TGCGCCAGCAGCCCATCAGGGACAGGGGTCTATGAGCAGTTCTTC. This encodes CASSPSGTGVYEQFF.

This chain connects TRBV7-3 to TRBJ1-1, with no clear D. The V gene lost 4 bases and the J gene lost 8 bases, with 14 bases spanning the gap. CDR1 and CDR2 from the germline V gene are SGHTA and FQGTGA. This CDR3 has 13 residues. Here the CDR3 reads CASSSYRRIEAFF. CDR3 in DNA: TGTGCCAGCAGCTCCTACCGACGCATCGAAGCTTTCTTT.

Worth noting for this clonotype: A read error may account for a junction end that differs from germline. V and J are TRBV10-3 and TRBJ2-7, with unresolved D. Germline CDR1 ENHRY, CDR2 SYGVKD. The CDR3 covers 13 residues. CDR3 in amino acids: CATSESDHYEQYF. CDR3 nucleotides: TGTGCCACCAGTGAGTCGGACCACTACGAGCAGTACTTC.

The chain couples TRBV20-1 to TRBJ1-1; maybe TRBD1 (6 bases). This CDR3 spans 14 amino acids. V lost 0 bases, J lost 6 bases, and 14 bases lay in between. Per the germline V gene, CDR1 is DFQATT and CDR2 is SNEGSKA (reference sequence). Here the CDR3 DNA reads TGCAGTGCTAGAGAGACAGGCGGTAGTGCTGAAGCTTTCTTT. Translation gives CSARETGGSAEAFF.